The next 2 T cell receptor beta chains were all read from a single sample in a study of blood T cells in healthy people across ages. Using a J-beta primer mix together with a sample-barcoded 5' primer, a second PCR was run for about 6 to 11 cycles. TCRdb reanalysed the 5' RACE reads using MiXCR and keeps one entry per CDR3 protein. The sample has 600,000 to 650,000 distinct CDR3 sequences, roughly 50% seen once. Sequencing was carried out using blood. These receptor sequences come from a man in his 60s in good health.

The V call is TRBV20-1, the J call TRBJ1-5; tentative D call: TRBD1 (6 bases). Germline V lookup: CDR1 DFQATT, CDR2 SNEGSKA (reference sequence). With 3 bases removed from V and 6 bases from J, the gap between germline ends came to 12 bases. CDR3 size: 13 residues. CDR3 protein: CSASGGGTQPQHF. CDR3 sequence (DNA): TGCAGTGCTAGCGGTGGGGGCACTCAGCCCCAGCATTTT.

J is TRBJ2-5 and V is TRBV12-3 or TRBV12-4; possibly TRBD1 for D (6 bases). V gave up 8 bases and J gave up 2 bases, with 12 bases separating them. There are 13 residues in the CDR3. In nucleotides, the CDR3 is TGTGCCAGCGGTGGCAGGGGTCAAGAGACCCAGTACTTC. Protein product: CASGGRGQETQYF.